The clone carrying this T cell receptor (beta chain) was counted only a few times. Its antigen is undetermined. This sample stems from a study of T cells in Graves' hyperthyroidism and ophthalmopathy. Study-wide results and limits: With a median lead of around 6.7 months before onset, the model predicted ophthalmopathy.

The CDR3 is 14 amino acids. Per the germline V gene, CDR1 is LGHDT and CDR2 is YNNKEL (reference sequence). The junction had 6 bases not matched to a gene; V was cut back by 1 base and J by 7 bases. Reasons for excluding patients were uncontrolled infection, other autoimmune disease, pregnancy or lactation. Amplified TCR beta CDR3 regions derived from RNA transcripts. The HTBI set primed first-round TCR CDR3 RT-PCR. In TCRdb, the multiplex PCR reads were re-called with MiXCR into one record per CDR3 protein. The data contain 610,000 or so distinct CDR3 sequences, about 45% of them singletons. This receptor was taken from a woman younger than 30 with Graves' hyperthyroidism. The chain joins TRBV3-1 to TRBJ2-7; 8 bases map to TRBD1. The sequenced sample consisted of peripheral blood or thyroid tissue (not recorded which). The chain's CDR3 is CASSQANRQGEQYF. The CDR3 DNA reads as TGTGCCAGCAGCCAAGCAAATAGACAGGGGGAGCAGTACTTC.